This T cell receptor (beta chain) was documented in a study of human T cells and chemical hapten exposure. General study points: Patch test score showed a positive correlation with PT1 expanded TCR counts.

MiXCR was run by TCRdb on the RACE reads, yielding one entry per CDR3 protein. The table lists approximately 90,000 distinct CDR3 sequences, 8.5% of them singletons, with just over 2.5% in the top ten. The time point denotes: pre-sensitization, week 0. The treatment: therapeutic diphenylcyclopropenone sensitization with weekly scalp DPC. As for this clonotype: Antigen specificity is unknown. A much larger clone sits a single nucleotide away, making a read error possible.

V gave up 4 bases and J gave up 2 bases, with 14 bases separating them. The CDR3 is 15 residues long. The V gene's germline CDR1 is SGDLS and CDR2 YYNGEE. The V gene is TRBV9, the J gene TRBJ2-3; D remains unclear. Sequencing used whole blood, obtained in connection with sensitization to the hapten diphenylcyclopropenone (DPC). This clonotype was sampled from a man in his forties or fifties with alopecia areata. Some clones in this sample may be carry-over from other donors' samples. The CDR3 loop is CASSTRSDVTDTQYF. The CDR3 DNA is TGTGCCAGCAGCACCAGATCAGACGTCACAGATACGCAGTATTTT.